The 29 T cell receptor beta chains below were found in one sample sequenced in a study of T cells in Graves' hyperthyroidism and ophthalmopathy. There were TCR beta CDR3 regions amplified from RNA transcripts. An initial round of RT-PCR targeting the TCR CDR3 relied on the HTBI primer set. MiXCR, applied by TCRdb to the multiplex PCR reads, yields one record per CDR3 protein. The table lists tens of thousands of distinct CDR3 sequences, 52% of them singletons, with about 25% in the top ten. Sequencing input: blood. These TCRs come from a middle-aged woman with Graves' ophthalmopathy.

The chain carries TRBV20-1 and TRBJ1-1; D is undetermined. Germline V CDR1 and CDR2: DFQATT, SNEGSKA (reference sequence). V was trimmed by 3 bases and J by 4 bases, leaving 18 bases between them. The CDR3 consists of 15 residues. DNA for the CDR3: TGCAGTGCTAGTCAGCGGGAGGGCCGCGGCACTGAAGCTTTCTTT. Its protein product is CSASQREGRGTEAFF.

The gene calls are TRBV19 and TRBJ2-1; TRBD2 matches at 10 bases. V shed 5 bases, J shed 5 bases, and the junction held 6 bases outside the gene matches. The CDR3 runs 15 residues. Per germline, CDR1 LNHDA and CDR2 SQIVND (reference sequence). DNA of the CDR3: TGTGCCAGTAGTCCCGGGACTAGCGCCCACAATGAGCAGTTCTTC. The encoded protein is CASSPGTSAHNEQFF.

Many counts were recorded for this clonotype. V is TRBV25-1 and J is TRBJ2-5; D uncertain. Germline CDR1 is MGHDK and CDR2 is SYGVNS. This CDR3 region has 11 residues. V gave up 5 bases and J gave up 6 bases, with 7 bases separating them. The CDR3, as DNA: TGTGCCAGCAGTATTCTGAAGACCCAGTACTTC. This sequence encodes CASSILKTQYF.

With respect to this clonotype: A much larger clone differs by one base, so this may be a read error. The conserved phenylalanine or tryptophan normally closing the CDR3 is absent here, so this likely arose from a read error. The genes are TRBV28 and TRBJ1-1; D is unresolved. Germline V lookup: CDR1 MDHEN, CDR2 SYDVKM. The CDR3 has 11 amino acids. V dropped 9 bases and J dropped 1 base, with 6 bases sitting between them. CDR3 sequence reads: CASFSNTEAFC. Here the CDR3 DNA reads TGTGCCAGTTTCTCGAACACTGAAGCTTTCTGT.

V gene TRBV10-2 combines with J gene TRBJ1-5; D might be TRBD1 (6 bases). Deletions cut 6 bases from V and 7 bases from J, with 10 bases between. This CDR3 is 12 amino acids long. Germline loops: CDR1 WSHSY, CDR2 SAAADI. CDR3 region: CASSPQGQPQHF. The CDR3 DNA follows: TGCGCCAGCAGCCCACAGGGACAGCCCCAGCATTTT.

This clonotype is deemed medium-sized. This chain uses TRBV20-1 with TRBJ1-2; 8 bases match TRBD1. Germline V gene lookup returns CDR1 DFQATT and CDR2 SNEGSKA (reference sequence). The CDR3 runs 13 residues. With V trimmed by 8 bases and J by 4 bases, 9 bases remained unmatched. CDR3 protein: CSPETGVSYGYTF. CDR3 DNA: TGCAGTCCCGAGACAGGGGTTAGCTATGGCTACACCTTC.

For the CDR3, the DNA is TGCAGTGCTAGAGACAGGGACTACGAGCAGTACTTC. It codes for CSARDRDYEQYF. The chain is built from TRBV20-1 and TRBJ2-7, with D perhaps TRBD1 (5 bases). Trimming left V 0 bases short and J 3 bases short, with 6 bases between. The CDR3 length is 12 residues. Germline V gene data show CDR1 as DFQATT and CDR2 as SNEGSKA (reference sequence).

This clonotype was seen repeatedly, ten times or more. The chain recombines TRBV6-1 with TRBJ1-5; D gene ambiguous. The V gene lost 7 bases and the J gene lost 2 bases, with 18 bases spanning the gap. The CDR3 runs 16 residues. Germline CDR1 reads MNHNS; CDR2 reads SASEGT. For the CDR3, the DNA is TGTGCCAGCACCTCGGGCCGGGGTTTCGGCAATCAGCCCCAGCATTTT. It encodes CASTSGRGFGNQPQHF.

The rearrangement joins TRBV11-2 to TRBJ1-1; D is unclear. The CDR3 totals 15 residues. CDR1 is SGHAT, CDR2 FQNNGV, per germline. The V gene lost 5 bases and the J gene lost 2 bases, with 15 bases spanning the gap. The CDR3 here is CASSVNSRGNTEAFF. The CDR3, as DNA: TGTGCCAGCAGCGTAAACTCACGGGGAAACACTGAAGCTTTCTTT.

This clonotype was seen ten or more times. The chain is built from TRBV6-4 and TRBJ2-7, with TRBD1 identical over 9 bases. The CDR3 is made up of 15 amino acids. Trimming took 2 bases from V and 2 from J; bases not matched to a gene: 4. Germline V gene lookup returns CDR1 MRHNA and CDR2 SNTAGT. This chain's CDR3 is CASSDGQGTAYEQYF. CDR3 DNA sequence: TGTGCCAGCAGTGACGGACAGGGGACTGCCTACGAGCAGTACTTC.

This clonotype has a count of ten or more. The rearrangement links TRBV19 to TRBJ2-2, with 8 bases lining up with TRBD2. This CDR3 is built from 17 residues. Germline loops: CDR1 LNHDA, CDR2 SQIVND (reference sequence). The junction had 10 bases not matched to a gene; V was cut back by 3 bases and J by 4 bases. The CDR3 nucleotides are TGTGCCAGTAGTATGGGGCCCGGGACTAGGGTCACCGGGGAGCTGTTTTTT. It translates to CASSMGPGTRVTGELFF.

This clonotype was found many times. The gene calls are TRBV6-2 or TRBV6-3 and TRBJ1-5, with D perhaps matching TRBD1 (6 bases). The CDR3 spans 13 residues. Germline CDR1 and CDR2: MNHEY and SVGEGT. Between the trimmed V and J ends, which lost 6 bases and 5 bases, there was a span of 11 bases. The CDR3 DNA reads as TGTGCCAGCAGCTGGACAGAACATCAGCCCCAGCATTTT. Translation: CASSWTEHQPQHF.

This chain uses TRBV20-1 with TRBJ2-3, with D maybe TRBD2 (7 bases). The CDR3 runs to 15 residues. V was clipped by 4 bases and J by 5 bases, with 19 bases between them. Germline CDR1 and CDR2: DFQATT and SNEGSKA (reference sequence). In DNA form, the CDR3 reads TGCAGTGCTACCACACGGGGGGCGGGAGAAGATACGCAGTATTTT. Translated: CSATTRGAGEDTQYF.

For this clonotype: The junction and the germline gene differ at one end; a read error may be behind it. The chain has TRBV7-6 and TRBJ1-1, with D perhaps TRBD1 (5 bases). Germline V gene data show CDR1 as SGHVS and CDR2 as FNYEAQ. This CDR3 contains 12 residues. CDR3 residues: CASRFGGGVAFF. The CDR3 DNA reads TGTGCCAGCCGCTTCGGGGGGGGGGTAGCTTTCTTT.

This clonotype has at least ten counts. V and J are TRBV7-2 and TRBJ2-1; D could derive from TRBD1 or TRBD2 (5 bases each). The CDR3 spans 15 residues. The germline V and J ends were trimmed by 2 bases and 0 bases, with 8 bases remaining between them. CDR1 is SGHTA and CDR2 is FQGNSA in the germline V gene. CDR3 DNA sequence: TGTGCCAGCAGCTTAAAGGGGAGCTCCTACAATGAGCAGTTCTTC. It yields the protein CASSLKGSSYNEQFF.

V gene TRBV20-1 combines with J gene TRBJ2-3; no clear D. Germline assignment: CDR1 DFQATT and CDR2 SNEGSKA (reference sequence). The CDR3 has 12 amino acids. Here the CDR3 DNA reads TGCAGACCGTCCCCAGGCACAGATACGCAGTATTTT. Protein: CRPSPGTDTQYF.

J is TRBJ2-7 and V is TRBV24-1; 7 bases line up with TRBD2. The junction had 19 bases not matched to a gene; V was cut back by 5 bases and J by 4 bases. The CDR3 runs 18 residues. CDR1 is KGHDR and CDR2 is SFDVKD in the germline V gene. Here the CDR3 reads CATSARGWGGDPVYEQYF. The CDR3 nucleotides are TGTGCCACCAGTGCTAGAGGGTGGGGGGGAGACCCAGTTTACGAGCAGTACTTC.

This clonotype was seen once. This sequence joins TRBV14 and TRBJ2-1; D is possibly TRBD1 (5 bases). Germline V gives CDR1 SGHDN, CDR2 FVKESK. This CDR3 has 13 amino acids. V was shortened by 4 bases and J by 9 bases, with 13 bases between the two germline ends. DNA for the CDR3: TGTGCCAGCAGCCTTTCAGGGATGGGTGAGCAGTTCTTC. Translating it yields CASSLSGMGEQFF. The full variable domain, completed using reference TRBV14 and TRBJ2-1, is EAGVTQFPSHSVIEKGQTVTLRCDPISGHDNLYWYRRVMGKEIKFLLHFVKESKQDESGMPNNRFLAERTGGTYSTLKVQPAELEDSGVYFCASSLSGMGEQFFGPGTRLTVL.

This clonotype came up many times. J is TRBJ2-7 and V is TRBV9, with TRBD2 matching 13 bases. The germline V gene encodes CDR1 SGDLS and CDR2 YYNGEE. V was clipped by 4 bases and J by 4 bases; unmatched bases: 5. This CDR3 has 15 amino acids. The DNA of the CDR3 is TGTGCCAGCAGCCCCGGGACTAGCGGGGAATACGAGCAGTACTTC. This gives the protein CASSPGTSGEYEQYF.

J is TRBJ2-1 and V is TRBV11-3; TRBD2 matches at 15 bases. Germline lookup yields CDR1 SGHNT and CDR2 YENEEA. The CDR3 loop spans 15 amino acids. V shed 5 bases, J shed 12 bases, and the junction held 8 bases outside the gene matches. As DNA, the CDR3 is TGTGCCAGCAGCGACAGGACTAGCGGGAGGGCTACGCAGTTCTTC. This translates into CASSDRTSGRATQFF.

This clonotype appeared a few times. The chain carries TRBV20-1 and TRBJ2-5; D is possibly TRBD2 (5 bases). Germline V gene sequence: CDR1 DFQATT, CDR2 SNEGSKA (reference sequence). There are 13 residues in the CDR3. Trimming took off 3 bases at V and 5 bases at J, with 13 bases between the two ends. The chain's CDR3 is CSASALTGETQYF. The CDR3 DNA is TGCAGTGCTAGTGCCTTGACGGGGGAGACCCAGTACTTC.

Ten or more counts support this clonotype. This chain links TRBV28 with TRBJ2-3; no clear D gene. The germline V and J ends were trimmed by 3 bases and 3 bases, with 10 bases remaining between them. CDR3 length: 14 residues. Germline CDR1 and CDR2: MDHEN and SYDVKM. In DNA form, the CDR3 reads TGTGCCAGCAGTTTTGTTTTAGGAACAGATACGCAGTATTTT. Translation gives CASSFVLGTDTQYF.

The chain couples TRBV9 to TRBJ2-3; 10 bases are a match to TRBD2. Germline lookup yields CDR1 SGDLS and CDR2 YYNGEE. This CDR3 spans 16 amino acids. J was trimmed by 2 bases and V by 4 bases; bases with no gene match: 7. Here the CDR3 DNA reads TGTGCCAGCAGCCCGAGCGGGAGGGAGATCACAGATACGCAGTATTTT. Amino acids: CASSPSGREITDTQYF.

The CDR3 is CASSYGQDDEQYF. DNA for the CDR3: TGTGCCAGCAGTTACGGACAGGATGACGAGCAGTACTTC. The chain is built from TRBV11-2 and TRBJ2-7; 7 bases line up with TRBD1. Germline V gene sequence: CDR1 SGHAT, CDR2 FQNNGV. The CDR3 length is 13 residues. V lost 6 bases, J lost 5 bases, and 7 bases stayed unmatched.

This rearrangement joins TRBV20-1 to TRBJ1-6; TRBD1 aligns across 9 bases. CDR1 is DFQATT and CDR2 is SNEGSKA in the germline V gene (reference sequence). The J segment lost 6 bases and the V segment lost 0 bases, leaving 3 bases of the junction unmatched. This CDR3 comprises 15 residues. The DNA of the CDR3 is TGCAGTGCTAGAGATTCGACAGGGGGTAATTCACCCCTCCACTTT. It is translated as CSARDSTGGNSPLHF.

The rearrangement joins TRBV2 to TRBJ1-5; D might be TRBD1 (6 bases). The CDR3 is made up of 15 amino acids. The germline gives CDR1 SNHLY, CDR2 FYNNEI. V dropped 2 bases and J dropped 3 bases, with 11 bases sitting between them. The CDR3 loop reads CASSETGIYNQPQHF. CDR3 sequence (DNA): TGTGCCAGCAGTGAAACAGGGATTTACAATCAGCCCCAGCATTTT.

The chain carries TRBV7-9 and TRBJ1-6, with 9 nucleotides matching TRBD1. The germline gives CDR1 SEHNR, CDR2 FQNEAQ (reference sequence). Unmatched junction bases numbered 6, after V lost 5 bases and J lost 10 bases. CDR3 size: 14 residues. Written as DNA, the CDR3 is TGTGCCAGCAGCCCGGGACAGGGTCGCTCACCCCTCCACTTT. Translating gives CASSPGQGRSPLHF. Full variable domain (outside the CDR3, taken from reference TRBV7-9 and TRBJ1-6): DTGVSQNPRHKITKRGQNVTFRCDPISEHNRLYWYRQTLGQGPEFLTYFQNEAQLEKSRLLSDRFSAERPKGSFSTLEIQRTEQGDSAMYLCASSPGQGRSPLHFGNGTRLTVT.

V is TRBV19 and J is TRBJ2-7; 8 bases match TRBD2. The V gene's germline CDR1 is LNHDA and CDR2 SQIVND (reference sequence). This CDR3 comprises 12 residues. With V trimmed by 10 bases and J by 6 bases, 8 bases remained unmatched. The CDR3 here is CATSREGGEQYF. CDR3 nucleotide sequence: TGTGCCACCAGTCGGGAGGGCGGCGAGCAGTACTTC.

This clonotype was seen many times. The chain recombines TRBV5-1 with TRBJ2-5; 7 bases fit TRBD2. CDR1 and CDR2 from the germline V gene are SGHRS and YFSETQ. The ends lost 6 bases at V and 1 base at J; junction bases unmatched: 9. The length of the CDR3 is 15 residues. CDR3 amino acids: CASTRGGAFQETQYF. CDR3 bases: TGCGCCAGCACTCGGGGAGGGGCATTCCAAGAGACCCAGTACTTC. Together with reference TRBV5-1 and TRBJ2-5, the CDR3 gives the full variable domain: KAGVTQTPRYLIKTRGQQVTLSCSPISGHRSVSWYQQTPGQGLQFLFEYFSETQRNKGNFPGRFSGRQFSNSRSEMNVSTLELGDSALYLCASTRGGAFQETQYFGPGTRLLVL.